A selection of T cell receptor beta chains follows, all from one sample in a study of response to subunit inactivated influenza vaccine. TCRdb recomputed calls from the RT-PCR reads with MiXCR, one row per CDR3 protein. The sample has a few hundred thousand distinct CDR3 sequences; 20% to 25% are singletons. Sequenced material: PBMCs from blood, taken less than 22 months after vaccination. These receptors came from a man aged 50-75 years who received an inactivated influenza vaccine. The CDR3 runs from the conserved cysteine through the conserved F or W. A D gene is named only where the DNA matches it firmly. Clone size appears in some rows only: once, few, many, or a class for an expanded clone.

d_call,j_call,clone_size,v_call,cdr3_nt,cdr3_aa
.,TRBJ2-1,.,TRBV5-1,TGCGCCAGCAGATCGTGGGGTGGTGGAGAGCAGTTCTTC,CASRSWGGGEQFF
TRBD2,TRBJ2-1,.,TRBV20-1,TGCAGTGCTAGAGATCCAGCGGGGGCACTCAATGAGCAGTTCTTC,CSARDPAGALNEQFF
.,TRBJ1-3,few,TRBV29-1,TGCAGCGACCTCGACAGATCCTCTGGAAACACCATATATTTT,CSDLDRSSGNTIYF
.,TRBJ1-5,few,TRBV18,TGTGCCAGCTCAGGGGGTGGTGATCAGCCCCAGCATTTT,CASSGGGDQPQHF
.,TRBJ2-1,few,TRBV19,TGTGCCAGTAGTTCAACCAGGGGTAATGAGCAGTTCTTC,CASSSTRGNEQFF
TRBD2,TRBJ2-7,.,TRBV5-1,TGCGCCAGCAGCTTCGAAATAGCGGGGTTCTACGAGCAGTACTTC,CASSFEIAGFYEQYF
TRBD1,TRBJ2-1,many,TRBV5-1,TGCGCCAGCAGCTTGCAGGGGGATTCCTCCTACAATGAGCAGTTCTTC,CASSLQGDSSYNEQFF
.,TRBJ1-6,.,TRBV5-6,TGTGCCAGCAGCTCCTCAGGGGCTCCCTCCTATAATTCACCCCTCCACTTT,CASSSSGAPSYNSPLHF
TRBD2,TRBJ2-2,.,TRBV10-1,TGCGCCAGCAGTGAGTCATCTAGCGGGACGAGTACCGGGGAGCTGTTTTTT,CASSESSSGTSTGELFF
.,TRBJ1-4,few,TRBV5-1,TGCGCCAGCAGCTTACAGGGACGAGAAAAACTGTTTTTT,CASSLQGREKLFF
.,TRBJ2-3,.,TRBV24-1,TGTGCCACCAGTGATTCAGACACGGAGACATCAGATACGCAGTATTTT,CATSDSDTETSDTQYF
.,TRBJ1-2,.,TRBV28,TGTGCCAGCAGCCCGTCATTACTGGATGGCTACACCTTC,CASSPSLLDGYTF
TRBD1,TRBJ1-1,few,TRBV4-1,TGCGCCAGCAGCCGCCAGGGGGTAGGCACTGAAGCTTTCTTT,CASSRQGVGTEAFF
.,TRBJ1-1,.,TRBV20-1,TGCAGTGCTAGTGGGGGGGCGCAGGAAGCTTTCTTT,CSASGGAQEAFF
.,TRBJ2-7,.,TRBV11-2,TGTGCCAGCAGCGAGGACCACGCCCCCCTCTACGAGCAGTACTTC,CASSEDHAPLYEQYF
.,TRBJ2-5,.,TRBV29-1,TGCAGCGTTGAATTGGGGCGAGGGGAGACCCAGTACTTC,CSVELGRGETQYF